One sample yielded the 18 T cell receptor beta chains listed below, sequenced in a study of cytomegalovirus exposure and HLA in healthy donors. The PCR used 60 Vbeta and 13 Jbeta primers. TCRdb's table, derived via immunoSEQ multiplex PCR, lists solely in-frame clones and lacks some. The sample includes 120,000 or so clones, around 72% of them seen just once. What was sequenced was PBMCs. All receptors derive from a man aged 25-45 years in good health and CMV-seronegative.

This sequence joins TRBV7-5 and TRBJ2-1; the table calls TRBD2, which could not be checked here. TRBV7-5 is flagged as a pseudogene. The CDR3 spans 15 residues. CDR3 sequence: CARSLATGSYNEQFF. The CDR3 DNA reads TGTGCCAGAAGCTTAGCGACCGGGTCCTACAATGAGCAGTTCTTC.

The rearrangement joins TRBV10-1 to TRBJ1-6; 9 positions agree with TRBD1. Germline CDR1 is WNHNN and CDR2 is SYGVQD (reference sequence). The CDR3 spans 14 residues. The J segment lost 8 bases and the V segment lost 6 bases, leaving 5 bases of the junction unmatched. The DNA of the CDR3 is TGCGCCAGCAGCTACCGGGACAGGGATTCACCCCTCCACTTT. Its protein product is CASSYRDRDSPLHF.

In this sample, this clone turned up once. This chain connects TRBV4-3 to TRBJ1-1; weak D call: TRBD1 (6 bases). There are 14 residues in the CDR3. V was clipped by 0 bases and J by 6 bases, with 11 bases between them. Germline V CDR1 and CDR2: LGHNA, YSLEER. The CDR3 DNA reads as TGCGCCAGCAGCCAAGATTTGTCAGGGGCTGAAGCTTTCTTT. This sequence encodes CASSQDLSGAEAFF.

The chain uses TRBV2 and TRBJ1-4, with 9 bases aligning to TRBD1. Germline-derived CDR1 and CDR2 are SNHLY and FYNNEI. CDR3 size: 16 residues. Losses at the gene ends were 5 bases for V and 0 bases for J; bases not matched to a gene: 4. Here the CDR3 reads CASSRQGGATNEKLFF. The CDR3 bases are TGTGCCAGCAGTAGACAGGGGGGGGCAACTAATGAAAAACTGTTTTTT. The full variable domain, with the rest looked up from reference TRBV2 and TRBJ1-4, is EPEVTQTPSHQVTQMGQEVILRCVPISNHLYFYWYRQILGQKVEFLVSFYNNEISEKSEIFDDQFSVERPDGSNFTLKIRSTKLEDSAMYFCASSRQGGATNEKLFFGSGTQLSVL.

The table lists this clone with a few counts. The rearrangement uses TRBV11-2 and TRBJ1-1; D unresolved. V was shortened by 2 bases and J by 1 base, with 5 bases between the two germline ends. The CDR3 runs to 13 residues. Germline CDR1 SGHAT, CDR2 FQNNGV. In nucleotides, the CDR3 is TGTGCCAGCAGCTTAATTAGGAACACTGAAGCTTTCTTT. Translation gives CASSLIRNTEAFF.

A single count supports this clone. The chain carries TRBV29-1 and TRBJ2-1; 8 bases map to TRBD2. This CDR3 is 15 amino acids long. CDR1 is SQVTM and CDR2 is ANQGSEA in the germline V gene. V was pared by 6 bases and J by 4 bases, with 11 bases of the junction left unmatched. CDR3 amino acids: CSVGGTGGPYNEQFF. The DNA of the CDR3 is TGCAGCGTGGGGGGAACGGGGGGGCCTTACAATGAGCAGTTCTTC.

A remark on this clone: At one of its ends the junction is not consistent with the germline gene, which may arise from a read error. CDR3 nucleotides: TGTGTCAGCGGACGGGGGTGGAGCCAAGAGACCCAGTACTTC. Translation: CVSGRGWSQETQYF. This chain joins TRBV5-8 and TRBJ2-5; a possible D gene is TRBD2 (6 bases). The V gene's germline CDR1 is SGHTS and CDR2 YDEGEE. There are 14 residues in the CDR3. Full variable domain (missing parts from reference TRBV5-8 and TRBJ2-5): EAGVTQSPTHLIKTRGQQATLRCSPISGHTSVYWYQQALGLGLQFLLWYDEGEERNRGNFPPRFSGRQFPNYSSELNVNALELEDSALYLCVSGRGWSQETQYFGPGTRLLVL.

The J gene is TRBJ2-7, the V gene TRBV4-2; tentative D call: TRBD1 (5 bases). The CDR3 is 13 amino acids. The germline CDR1 and CDR2 sequences are LGHNA and YNFKEQ. Trimming shortened V by 5 bases and J by 5 bases, and 13 bases separated the two germline ends. In DNA, the CDR3 is TGTGCCAGCAGCTTGTTCAGGGTGGACGAGCAGTACTTC. This sequence encodes CASSLFRVDEQYF.

This chain connects TRBV30 to TRBJ1-1; D is unclear. Deletions cut 1 base from V and 10 bases from J, with 13 bases between. CDR3 length: 12 residues. Germline-derived CDR1 and CDR2 are GTSNPN and SVGIG (reference sequence). The CDR3: CAWSAAEGVAFF. In DNA, the CDR3 is TGTGCCTGGAGTGCGGCAGAGGGAGTAGCTTTCTTT.

The chain recombines TRBV5-6 with TRBJ1-5; D may be TRBD1 (5 bases). This CDR3 comprises 14 residues. Trimming removed 2 bases from V and 6 bases from J, with 12 bases in between. CDR1 and CDR2 (germline): SGHDT, YYEEEE. The DNA for the CDR3 is TGTGCCAGCAGCTTTTTGGGCAGGGCTCAGCCCCAGCATTTT. It specifies CASSFLGRAQPQHF. The variable domain in full, with the rest retrieved from reference TRBV5-6 and TRBJ1-5, is DAGVTQSPTHLIKTRGQQVTLRCSPKSGHDTVSWYQQALGQGPQFIFQYYEEEERQRGNFPDRFSGHQFPNYSSELNVNALLLGDSALYLCASSFLGRAQPQHFGDGTRLSIL.

CDR3 region: CASSPLSGGRYNEQFF. The CDR3 DNA is TGTGCCAGCAGCCCCCTTAGCGGGGGACGGTACAATGAGCAGTTCTTC. This sequence joins TRBV7-3 and TRBJ2-1, with 9 bases matching TRBD2. Germline V gives CDR1 SGHTA, CDR2 FQGTGA. V shed 5 bases, J shed 4 bases, and the junction held 9 bases outside the gene matches. The length of the CDR3 is 16 residues. Full variable domain (rest looked up from reference TRBV7-3 and TRBJ2-1): GAGVSQTPSNKVTEKGKYVELRCDPISGHTALYWYRQSLGQGPEFLIYFQGTGAADDSGLPNDRFFAVRPEGSVSTLKIQRTERGDSAVYLCASSPLSGGRYNEQFFGPGTRLTVL.

This clone was seen only once. The chain recombines TRBV5-8 with TRBJ2-1, with 7 bases fitting TRBD1. The germline V gene has CDR1 SGHTS and CDR2 YDEGEE. The CDR3 has 14 residues. V was clipped by 4 bases and J by 5 bases; unmatched bases: 6. The CDR3 DNA sequence: TGTGCCAGCAGCCTCCGGGACAGTAACAATGAGCAGTTCTTC. The encoded protein is CASSLRDSNNEQFF. Combining the CDR3 with reference TRBV5-8 and TRBJ2-1 gives the whole variable domain EAGVTQSPTHLIKTRGQQATLRCSPISGHTSVYWYQQALGLGLQFLLWYDEGEERNRGNFPPRFSGRQFPNYSSELNVNALELEDSALYLCASSLRDSNNEQFFGPGTRLTVL.

This clone showed up just a few times. This chain connects TRBV4-3 to TRBJ1-2; D uncertain. V lost 6 bases and J 4 bases, leaving 15 bases between the germline ends. The CDR3 loop spans 14 amino acids. Per the germline V gene, CDR1 is LGHNA and CDR2 is YSLEER. CDR3 amino acids: CASSPSAVSYGYTF. CDR3 DNA sequence: TGCGCCAGCAGTCCCTCAGCGGTCAGCTATGGCTACACCTTC.

This chain joins TRBV18 and TRBJ1-5; D unresolved. Deletions cut 3 bases from V and 2 bases from J, with 8 bases between. The CDR3 extends over 14 amino acids. CDR1 and CDR2 (germline): KGHSH, LQKENI. The chain's CDR3 is CASSPSVGNQPQHF. CDR3 nucleotides: TGTGCCAGCTCACCGTCGGTAGGCAATCAGCCCCAGCATTTT.

This clone was recorded a few times. The rearrangement links TRBV9 to TRBJ1-2, with TRBD1 matching 9 bases. V was pared by 4 bases and J by 2 bases, with 9 bases of the junction left unmatched. Germline V gives CDR1 SGDLS, CDR2 YYNGEE. The CDR3 loop spans 16 amino acids. CDR3 sequence: CASSPRTGESNYGYTF. DNA for the CDR3: TGTGCCAGCAGCCCGCGGACAGGGGAATCCAACTATGGCTACACCTTC.

The rearrangement links TRBV2 to TRBJ1-1; unclear D gene. CDR3 length: 12 residues. V shed 4 bases and J shed 11 bases, with 14 bases lying between them. The V gene's germline CDR1 is SNHLY and CDR2 FYNNEI. In nucleotides, the CDR3 is TGTGCCAGCAGTGGGAGGGAGAGAATGGCTTTCTTT. Amino acid sequence: CASSGRERMAFF.

The J gene is TRBJ1-1, the V gene TRBV5-8, with 7 bases that match TRBD1. Germline CDR1 and CDR2: SGHTS and YDEGEE. The CDR3 sequence is 18 residues long. The junction had 16 bases not matched to a gene; V was cut back by 5 bases and J by 0 bases. For the CDR3, the DNA is TGTGCCAGCAGACCAAGATCTGGGAACAGGGGTTTGAACACTGAAGCTTTCTTT. Translating gives CASRPRSGNRGLNTEAFF.

V usage is TRBV4-1 and J usage is TRBJ2-1; D is perhaps TRBD2 (6 bases). The germline CDR1 and CDR2 sequences are MGHRA and YSYEKL. V lost 1 base and J 9 bases, leaving 10 bases between the germline ends. There are 13 residues in the CDR3. The CDR3 DNA is TGCGCCAGCAGCCAAGTATCGCGGGGTGAGCAGTTCTTC. It specifies CASSQVSRGEQFF.